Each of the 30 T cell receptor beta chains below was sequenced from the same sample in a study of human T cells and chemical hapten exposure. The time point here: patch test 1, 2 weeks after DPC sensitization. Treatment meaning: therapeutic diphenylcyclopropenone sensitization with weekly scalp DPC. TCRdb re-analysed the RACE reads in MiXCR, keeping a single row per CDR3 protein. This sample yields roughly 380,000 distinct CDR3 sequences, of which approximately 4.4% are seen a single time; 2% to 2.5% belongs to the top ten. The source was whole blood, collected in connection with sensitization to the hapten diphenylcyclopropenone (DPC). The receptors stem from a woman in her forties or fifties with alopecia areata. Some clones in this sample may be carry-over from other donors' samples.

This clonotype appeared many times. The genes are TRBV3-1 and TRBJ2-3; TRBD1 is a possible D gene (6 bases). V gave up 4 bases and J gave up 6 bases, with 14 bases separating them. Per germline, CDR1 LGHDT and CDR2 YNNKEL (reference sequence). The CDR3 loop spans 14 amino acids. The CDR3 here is CASSPMVQGDTQYF. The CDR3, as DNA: TGTGCCAGCAGCCCTATGGTCCAGGGGGATACGCAGTATTTT.

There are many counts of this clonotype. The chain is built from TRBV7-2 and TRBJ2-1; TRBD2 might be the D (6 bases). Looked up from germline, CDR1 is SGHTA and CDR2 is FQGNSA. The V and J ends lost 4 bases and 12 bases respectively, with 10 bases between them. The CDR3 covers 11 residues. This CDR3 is CASSSGTLQFF. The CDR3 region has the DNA TGTGCCAGCAGCTCCGGGACTTTGCAGTTCTTC.

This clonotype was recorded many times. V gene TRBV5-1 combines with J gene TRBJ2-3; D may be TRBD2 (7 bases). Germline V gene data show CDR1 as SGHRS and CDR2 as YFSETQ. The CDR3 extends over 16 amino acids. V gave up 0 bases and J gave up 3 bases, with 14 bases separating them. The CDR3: CASSLVGGGQTDTQYF. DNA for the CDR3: TGCGCCAGCAGCTTGGTGGGCGGGGGCCAAACAGATACGCAGTATTTT.

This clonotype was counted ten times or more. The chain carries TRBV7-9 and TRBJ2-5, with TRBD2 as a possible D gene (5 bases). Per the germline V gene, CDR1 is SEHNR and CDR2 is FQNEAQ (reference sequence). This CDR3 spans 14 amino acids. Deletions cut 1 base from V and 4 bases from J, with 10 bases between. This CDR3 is CASSLEARGETQYF. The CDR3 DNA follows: TGTGCCAGCAGCTTAGAGGCTCGGGGAGAGACCCAGTACTTC.

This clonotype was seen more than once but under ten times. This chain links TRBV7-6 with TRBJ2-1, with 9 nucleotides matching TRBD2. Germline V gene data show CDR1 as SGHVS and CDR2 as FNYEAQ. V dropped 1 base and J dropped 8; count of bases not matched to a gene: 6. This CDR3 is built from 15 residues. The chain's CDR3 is CASSLGNSGGYEQFF. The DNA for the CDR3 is TGTGCCAGCAGCTTAGGAAATAGCGGGGGCTATGAGCAGTTCTTC.

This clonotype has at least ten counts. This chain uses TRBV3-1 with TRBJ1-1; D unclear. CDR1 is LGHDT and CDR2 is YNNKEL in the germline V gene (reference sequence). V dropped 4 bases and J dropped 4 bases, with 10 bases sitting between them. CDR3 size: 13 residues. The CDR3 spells CASSLASSTEAFF. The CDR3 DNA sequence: TGTGCCAGCAGCCTAGCCTCGAGCACTGAAGCTTTCTTT.

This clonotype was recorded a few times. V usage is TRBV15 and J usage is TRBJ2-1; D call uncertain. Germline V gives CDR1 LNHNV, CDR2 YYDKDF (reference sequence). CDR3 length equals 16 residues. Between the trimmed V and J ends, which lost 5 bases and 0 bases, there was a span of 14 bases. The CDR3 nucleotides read TGTGCCACCAGCTCAAAAGGGCGGACCTCCTACAATGAGCAGTTCTTC. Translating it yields CATSSKGRTSYNEQFF.

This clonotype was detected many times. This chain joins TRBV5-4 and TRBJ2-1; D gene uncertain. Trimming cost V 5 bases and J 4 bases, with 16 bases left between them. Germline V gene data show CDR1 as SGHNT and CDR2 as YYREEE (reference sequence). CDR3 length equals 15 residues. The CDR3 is CASSEELEPYNEQFF. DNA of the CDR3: TGTGCCAGCAGTGAGGAACTCGAACCATACAATGAGCAGTTCTTC.

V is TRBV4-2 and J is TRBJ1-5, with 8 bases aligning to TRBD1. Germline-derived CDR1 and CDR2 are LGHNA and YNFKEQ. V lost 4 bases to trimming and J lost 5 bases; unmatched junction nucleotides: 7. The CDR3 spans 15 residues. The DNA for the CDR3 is TGTGCCAGCAGCCGCGACGGGACAGGTGATCAGCCCCAGCATTTT. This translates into CASSRDGTGDQPQHF.

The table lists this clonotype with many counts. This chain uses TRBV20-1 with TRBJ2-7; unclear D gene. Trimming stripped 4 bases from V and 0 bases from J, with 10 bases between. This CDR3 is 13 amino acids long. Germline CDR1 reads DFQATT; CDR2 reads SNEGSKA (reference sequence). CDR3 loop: CSAISQSSYEQYF. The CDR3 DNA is TGCAGTGCTATATCACAGAGCTCCTACGAGCAGTACTTC.

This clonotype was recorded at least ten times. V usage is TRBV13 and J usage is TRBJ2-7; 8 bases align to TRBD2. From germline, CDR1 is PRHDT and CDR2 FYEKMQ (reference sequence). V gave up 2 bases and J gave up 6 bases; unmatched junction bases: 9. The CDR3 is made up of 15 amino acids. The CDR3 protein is CASSLQPGGPLEQYF. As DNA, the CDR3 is TGTGCCAGCAGCTTACAACCGGGAGGGCCTCTCGAGCAGTACTTC. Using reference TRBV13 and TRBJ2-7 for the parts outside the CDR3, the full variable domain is AAGVIQSPRHLIKEKRETATLKCYPIPRHDTVYWYQQGPGQDPQFLISFYEKMQSDKGSIPDRFSAQQFSDYHSELNMSSLELGDSALYFCASSLQPGGPLEQYFGPGTRLTVT.

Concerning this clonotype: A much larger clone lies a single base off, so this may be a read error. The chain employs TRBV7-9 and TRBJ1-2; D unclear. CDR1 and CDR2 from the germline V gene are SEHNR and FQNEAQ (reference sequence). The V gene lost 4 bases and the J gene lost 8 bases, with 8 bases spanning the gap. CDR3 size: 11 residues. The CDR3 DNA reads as TGTGCCAGCAGCTACCCTGCCGGCTACACCTTC. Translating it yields CASSYPAGYTF.

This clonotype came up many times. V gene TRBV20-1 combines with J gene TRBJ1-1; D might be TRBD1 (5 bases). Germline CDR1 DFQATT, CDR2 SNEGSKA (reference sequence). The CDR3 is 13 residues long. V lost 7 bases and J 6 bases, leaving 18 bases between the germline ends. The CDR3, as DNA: TGCAGTGGAAGTCAAGGGGCGGACGCTGAAGCTTTCTTT. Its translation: CSGSQGADAEAFF.

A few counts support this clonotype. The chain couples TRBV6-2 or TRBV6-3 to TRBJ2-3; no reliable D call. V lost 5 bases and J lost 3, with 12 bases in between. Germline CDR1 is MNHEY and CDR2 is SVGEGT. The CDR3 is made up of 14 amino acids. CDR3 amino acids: CASSEPEGTDTQYF. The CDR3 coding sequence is TGTGCCAGCAGTGAACCTGAAGGGACAGATACGCAGTATTTT.

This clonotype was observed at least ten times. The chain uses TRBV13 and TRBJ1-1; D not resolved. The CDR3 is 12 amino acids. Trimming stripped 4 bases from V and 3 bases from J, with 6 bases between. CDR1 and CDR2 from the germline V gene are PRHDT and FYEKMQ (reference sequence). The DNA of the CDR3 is TGTGCCAGCAGCTCCACTTACACTGAAGCTTTCTTT. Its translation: CASSSTYTEAFF.

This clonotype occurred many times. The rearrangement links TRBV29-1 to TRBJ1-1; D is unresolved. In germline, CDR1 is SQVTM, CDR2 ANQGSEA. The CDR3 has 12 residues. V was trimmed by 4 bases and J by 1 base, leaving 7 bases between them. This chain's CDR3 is CSVGRENTEAFF. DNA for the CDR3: TGCAGCGTTGGGCGGGAGAACACTGAAGCTTTCTTT. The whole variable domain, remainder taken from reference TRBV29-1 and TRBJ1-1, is SAVISQKPSRDICQRGTSLTIQCQVDSQVTMMFWYRQQPGQSLTLIATANQGSEATYESGFVIDKFPISRPNLTFSTLTVSNMSPEDSSIYLCSVGRENTEAFFGQGTRLTVV.

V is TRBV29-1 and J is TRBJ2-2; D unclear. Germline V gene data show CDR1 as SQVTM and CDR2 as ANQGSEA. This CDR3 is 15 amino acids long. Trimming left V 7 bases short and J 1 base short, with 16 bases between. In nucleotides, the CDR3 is TGCAGCGCTACCTTCATGGATCTGAACACCGGGGAGCTGTTTTTT. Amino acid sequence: CSATFMDLNTGELFF.

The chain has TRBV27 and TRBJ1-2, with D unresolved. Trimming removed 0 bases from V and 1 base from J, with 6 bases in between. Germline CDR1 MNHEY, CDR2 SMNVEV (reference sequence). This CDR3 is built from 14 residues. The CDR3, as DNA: TGTGCCAGCAGTTTATCGGCCGTTAACTATGGCTACACCTTC. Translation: CASSLSAVNYGYTF.

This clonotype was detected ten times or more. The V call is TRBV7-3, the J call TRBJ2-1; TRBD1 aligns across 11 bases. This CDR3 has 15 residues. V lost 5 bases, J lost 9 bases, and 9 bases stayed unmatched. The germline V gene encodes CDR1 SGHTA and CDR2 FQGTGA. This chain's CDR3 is CASSPGQGADGEQFF. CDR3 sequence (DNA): TGTGCCAGCAGCCCCGGACAGGGGGCTGACGGTGAGCAGTTCTTC. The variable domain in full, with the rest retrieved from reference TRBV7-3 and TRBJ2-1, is GAGVSQTPSNKVTEKGKYVELRCDPISGHTALYWYRQSLGQGPEFLIYFQGTGAADDSGLPNDRFFAVRPEGSVSTLKIQRTERGDSAVYLCASSPGQGADGEQFFGPGTRLTVL.

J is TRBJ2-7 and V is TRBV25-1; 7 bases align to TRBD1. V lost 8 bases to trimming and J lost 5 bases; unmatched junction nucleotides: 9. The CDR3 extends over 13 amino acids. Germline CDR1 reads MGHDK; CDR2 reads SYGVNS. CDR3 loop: CASHGQGVNEQYF. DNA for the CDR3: TGTGCCAGCCACGGGCAGGGGGTGAACGAGCAGTACTTC.

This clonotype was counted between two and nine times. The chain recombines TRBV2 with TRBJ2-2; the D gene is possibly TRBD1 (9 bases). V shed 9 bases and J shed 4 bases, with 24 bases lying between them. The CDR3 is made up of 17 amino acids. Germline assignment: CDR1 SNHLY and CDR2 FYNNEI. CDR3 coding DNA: TGTGCCAGTACCTTCCGGGGGGGACAGGGATTCACCGGGGAGCTGTTTTTT. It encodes CASTFRGGQGFTGELFF.

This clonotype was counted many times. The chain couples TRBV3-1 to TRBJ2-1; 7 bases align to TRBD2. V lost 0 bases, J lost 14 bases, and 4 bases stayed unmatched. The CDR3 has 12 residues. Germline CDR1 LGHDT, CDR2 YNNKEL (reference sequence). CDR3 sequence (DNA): TGTGCCAGCAGCCAAGATTCGGCGGGAGAGTTCTTC. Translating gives CASSQDSAGEFF.

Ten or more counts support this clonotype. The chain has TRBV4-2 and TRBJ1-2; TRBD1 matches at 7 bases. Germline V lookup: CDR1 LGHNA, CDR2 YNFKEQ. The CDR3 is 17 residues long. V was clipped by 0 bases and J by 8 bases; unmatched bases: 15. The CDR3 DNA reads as TGTGCCAGCAGCCAAGATCAGACAGGGTTGACCCCCAACGGCTACACCTTC. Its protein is CASSQDQTGLTPNGYTF.

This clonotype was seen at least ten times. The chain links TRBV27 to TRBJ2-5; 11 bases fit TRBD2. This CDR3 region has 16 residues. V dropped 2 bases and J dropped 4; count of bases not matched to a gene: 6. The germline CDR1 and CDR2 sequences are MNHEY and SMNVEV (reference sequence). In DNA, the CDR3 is TGTGCCAGCAGTTTACTCCTAGCGGGAGGTACAGAGACCCAGTACTTC. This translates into CASSLLLAGGTETQYF.

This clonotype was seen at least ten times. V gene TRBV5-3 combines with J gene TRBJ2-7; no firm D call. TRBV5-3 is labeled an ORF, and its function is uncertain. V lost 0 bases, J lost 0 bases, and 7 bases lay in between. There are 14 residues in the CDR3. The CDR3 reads CARSLVRSSYEQYF. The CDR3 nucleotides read TGTGCCAGAAGCTTGGTGCGTTCCTCCTACGAGCAGTACTTC.

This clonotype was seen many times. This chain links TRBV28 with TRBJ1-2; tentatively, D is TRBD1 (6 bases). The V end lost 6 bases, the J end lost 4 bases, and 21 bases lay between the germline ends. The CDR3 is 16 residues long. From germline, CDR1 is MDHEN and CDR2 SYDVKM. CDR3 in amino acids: CASSSTDRGKSYGYTF. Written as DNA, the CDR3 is TGTGCCAGCAGCTCTACGGACAGAGGCAAGAGCTATGGCTACACCTTC.

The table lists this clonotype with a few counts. The CDR3 loop reads CSVGYGGAGANVLTF. For the CDR3, the DNA is TGCAGCGTTGGTTATGGGGGGGCTGGGGCCAACGTCCTGACTTTC. The gene calls are TRBV29-1 and TRBJ2-6; the match to TRBD2 covers 7 bases. The CDR3 has 15 amino acids. V dropped 4 bases and J dropped 2; count of bases not matched to a gene: 5. CDR1 and CDR2 from the germline V gene are SQVTM and ANQGSEA. The whole variable domain, filled in from reference TRBV29-1 and TRBJ2-6, reads SAVISQKPSRDICQRGTSLTIQCQVDSQVTMMFWYRQQPGQSLTLIATANQGSEATYESGFVIDKFPISRPNLTFSTLTVSNMSPEDSSIYLCSVGYGGAGANVLTFGAGSRLTVL.

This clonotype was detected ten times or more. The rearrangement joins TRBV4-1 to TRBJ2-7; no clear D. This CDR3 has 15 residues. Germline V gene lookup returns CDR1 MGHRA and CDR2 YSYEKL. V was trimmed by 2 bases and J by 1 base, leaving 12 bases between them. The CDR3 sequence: CASSQSDGHSYEQYF. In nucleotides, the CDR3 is TGCGCCAGCAGCCAATCCGATGGGCATTCCTACGAGCAGTACTTC.

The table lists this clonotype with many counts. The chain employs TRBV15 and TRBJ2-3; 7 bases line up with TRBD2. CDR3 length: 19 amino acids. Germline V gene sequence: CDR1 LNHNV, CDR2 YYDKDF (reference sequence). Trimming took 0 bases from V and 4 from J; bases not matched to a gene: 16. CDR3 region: CATSRDANLADLKSDTQYF. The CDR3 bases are TGTGCCACCAGCAGAGACGCAAATCTAGCGGACCTAAAGTCAGATACGCAGTATTTT.

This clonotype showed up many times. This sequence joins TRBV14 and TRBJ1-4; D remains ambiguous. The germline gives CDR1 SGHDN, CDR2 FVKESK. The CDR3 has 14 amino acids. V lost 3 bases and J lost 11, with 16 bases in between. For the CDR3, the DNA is TGTGCCAGCAGCCAGATCGCGCCCCCTGGGAAACTGTTTTTT. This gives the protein CASSQIAPPGKLFF.